This is a list of T cell receptor beta chains from one sample in a study of blood T cell repertoires in COVID-19. Data came from immunoSEQ multiplex PCR; TCRdb stores just in-frame clones and leaves some out. The sample lists about 250,000 clones; over 75% were seen once. The specimen was PBMCs or T cells enriched from blood (not recorded which). These receptors all stem from a woman aged 50 to 60 with acute COVID-19. CDR3s leave out the opening cysteine and the closing phenylalanine or tryptophan. Each record gives: V gene, clone size, CDR3 protein. Size values are once, few and many counts, or a class for expanded clones, and some rows have none.

>TRBV5-1|NA
ASSREGANEQF
>TRBV10-3|NA
AISEQTSGGAARLTDTQY
>TRBV7-2|NA
ASSLDRGYTDTQY
>TRBV5-1|NA
ASSLQGMTEAF
>TRBV18|few
ASSPGKGAAYEQY
>TRBV2|NA
ASSEWGGTAGNTIY
>TRBV12-5|NA
ASGLVLGGNQPQH
>TRBV27|NA
ASTPRGRFNQPQH
>TRBV9|many
ASSVTDREGYEQY
>TRBV18|NA
ASSPPKGGDTDTQY
>TRBV13|NA
ASSLGGVSEAF
>TRBV4-2|NA
ASSQESGGAGNTIY
>TRBV5-1|once
ASRAERGRDEQF
>TRBV7-9|NA
ASSLVQADPFNEKLF
>TRBV30|NA
AWRRSRGGDTEAF
>TRBV7-8|NA
ASSRPGTSGGSNEQF
>TRBV9|NA
ASSVRGQVLNTGELF
>TRBV15|NA
ATSRDDRGLY
>TRBV19|NA
ASSTTGLQETQY
>TRBV10-3|NA
AINDQGGNTGELF
>TRBV18|once
ASSPGGAETQY
>TRBV5-4|NA
AAGGINTEAF
>TRBV5-6|NA
ASSLGTPSYEQY
>TRBV30|few
AWSANSGNTIY
>TRBV6-2/TRBV6-3|few
ASSYSGAATSYEQY
>TRBV3-1/TRBV3-2|NA
ASSQGRDYT
>TRBV27|NA
ASSASGTGGAGAF